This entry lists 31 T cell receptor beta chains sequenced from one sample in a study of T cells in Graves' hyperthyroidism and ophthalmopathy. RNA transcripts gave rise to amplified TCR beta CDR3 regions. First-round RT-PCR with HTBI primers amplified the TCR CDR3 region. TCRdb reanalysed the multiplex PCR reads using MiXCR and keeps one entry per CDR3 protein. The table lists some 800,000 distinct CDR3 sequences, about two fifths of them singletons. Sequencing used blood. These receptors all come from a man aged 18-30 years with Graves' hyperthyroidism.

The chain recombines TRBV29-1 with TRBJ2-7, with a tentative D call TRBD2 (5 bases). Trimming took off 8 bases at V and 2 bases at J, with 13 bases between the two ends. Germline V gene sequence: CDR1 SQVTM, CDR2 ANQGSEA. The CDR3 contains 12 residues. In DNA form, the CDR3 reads TGCAGCTTGGGAGAAGCAGCCTACGAGCAGTACTTC. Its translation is CSLGEAAYEQYF.

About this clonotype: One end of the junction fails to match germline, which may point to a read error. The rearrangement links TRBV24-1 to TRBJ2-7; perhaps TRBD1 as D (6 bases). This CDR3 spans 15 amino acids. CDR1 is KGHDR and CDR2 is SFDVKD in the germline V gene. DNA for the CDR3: TGTGCCAGCAGTGAGGGCCGCGGACAGTCCTCCGAGCAGTACTTC. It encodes CASSEGRGQSSEQYF.

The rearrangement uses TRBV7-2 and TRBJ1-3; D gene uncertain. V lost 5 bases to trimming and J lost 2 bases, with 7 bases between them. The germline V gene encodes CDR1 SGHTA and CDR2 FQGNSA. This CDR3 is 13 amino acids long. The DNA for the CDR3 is TGTGCCAGCAGCGACCCTACTGGAAACACCATATATTTT. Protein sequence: CASSDPTGNTIYF.

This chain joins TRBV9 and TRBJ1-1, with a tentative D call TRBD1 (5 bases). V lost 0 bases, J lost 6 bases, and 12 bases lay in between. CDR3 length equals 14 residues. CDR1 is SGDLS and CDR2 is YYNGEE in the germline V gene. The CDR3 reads CASSVGLAGAEAFF. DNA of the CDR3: TGTGCCAGCAGCGTAGGGCTAGCGGGGGCTGAAGCTTTCTTT.

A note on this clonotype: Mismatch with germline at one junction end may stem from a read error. CDR3 nucleotides: TGTGCCAGCAGTGAATGGGGCGGGTTT. This translates into CASSEWGGF. The V gene is TRBV25-1, the J gene TRBJ1-4; a weak D match, TRBD1 (5 bases). Germline lookup yields CDR1 MGHDK and CDR2 SYGVNS. CDR3 length: 9 amino acids.

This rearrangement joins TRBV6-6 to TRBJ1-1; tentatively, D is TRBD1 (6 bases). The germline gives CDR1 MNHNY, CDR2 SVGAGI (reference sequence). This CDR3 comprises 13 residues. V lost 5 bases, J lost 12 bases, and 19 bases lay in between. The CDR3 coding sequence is TGTGCCAGCAGTCAATTACAGGGTGGGACGTCTTTCTTT. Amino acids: CASSQLQGGTSFF.

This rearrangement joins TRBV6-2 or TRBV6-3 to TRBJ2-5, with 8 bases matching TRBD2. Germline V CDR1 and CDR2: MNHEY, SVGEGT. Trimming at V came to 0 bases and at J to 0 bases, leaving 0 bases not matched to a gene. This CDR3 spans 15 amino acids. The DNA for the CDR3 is TGTGCCAGCAGTTACTCGGGACTAGACCAAGAGACCCAGTACTTC. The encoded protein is CASSYSGLDQETQYF.

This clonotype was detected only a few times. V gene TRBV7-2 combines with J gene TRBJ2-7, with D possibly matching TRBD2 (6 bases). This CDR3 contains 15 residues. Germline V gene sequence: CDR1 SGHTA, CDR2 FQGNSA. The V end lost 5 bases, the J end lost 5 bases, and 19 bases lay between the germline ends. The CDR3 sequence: CASSQDDGAGNEQYF. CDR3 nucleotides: TGTGCCAGCAGCCAAGACGACGGGGCGGGGAACGAGCAGTACTTC.

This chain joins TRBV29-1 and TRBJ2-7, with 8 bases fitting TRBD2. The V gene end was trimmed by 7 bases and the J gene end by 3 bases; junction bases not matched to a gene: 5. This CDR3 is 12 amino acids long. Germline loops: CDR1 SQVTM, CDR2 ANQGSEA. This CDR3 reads CSAYSGVYEQYF. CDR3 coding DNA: TGCAGCGCCTATAGCGGGGTCTACGAGCAGTACTTC.

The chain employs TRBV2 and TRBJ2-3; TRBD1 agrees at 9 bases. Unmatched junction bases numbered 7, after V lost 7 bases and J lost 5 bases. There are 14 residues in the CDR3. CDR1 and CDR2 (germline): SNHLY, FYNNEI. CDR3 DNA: TGTGCCAGCAAGGGGACAGGGATGGGAGATACGCAGTATTTT. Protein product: CASKGTGMGDTQYF.

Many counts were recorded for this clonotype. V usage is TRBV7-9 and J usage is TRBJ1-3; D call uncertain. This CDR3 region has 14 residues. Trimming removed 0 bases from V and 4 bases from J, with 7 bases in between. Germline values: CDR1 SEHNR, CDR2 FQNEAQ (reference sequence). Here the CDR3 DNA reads TGTGCCAGCAGCTTAGCTACCCTCGGAAACACCATATATTTT. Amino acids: CASSLATLGNTIYF.

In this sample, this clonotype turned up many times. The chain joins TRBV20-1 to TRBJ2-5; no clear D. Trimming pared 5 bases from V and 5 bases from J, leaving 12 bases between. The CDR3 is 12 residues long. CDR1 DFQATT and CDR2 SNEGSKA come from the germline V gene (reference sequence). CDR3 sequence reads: CSAPDTSETQYF. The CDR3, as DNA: TGCAGTGCTCCCGACACCTCTGAGACCCAGTACTTC.

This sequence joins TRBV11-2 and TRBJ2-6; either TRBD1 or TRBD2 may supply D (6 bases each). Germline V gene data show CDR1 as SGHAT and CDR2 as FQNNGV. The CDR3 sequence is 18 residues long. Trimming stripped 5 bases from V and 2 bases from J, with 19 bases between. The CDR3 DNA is TGTGCCAGCAGCGCCCATTCTAGGGGGGCTGCTGGGGCCAACGTCCTGACTTTC. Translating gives CASSAHSRGAAGANVLTF.

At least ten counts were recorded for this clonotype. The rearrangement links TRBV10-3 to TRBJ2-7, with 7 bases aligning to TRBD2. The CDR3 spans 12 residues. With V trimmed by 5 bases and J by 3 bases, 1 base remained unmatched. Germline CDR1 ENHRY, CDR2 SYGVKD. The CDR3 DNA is TGTGCCATCAGTACGGGGGGCTACGAGCAGTACTTC. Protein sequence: CAISTGGYEQYF.

The CDR3 DNA is TGTGCCAGCAGCCAAGTTAGAGCGGGAGGGCCCGGGGAGACCCAGTACTTC. It translates to CASSQVRAGGPGETQYF. This chain connects TRBV4-2 to TRBJ2-5, with 10 bases that match TRBD2. Losses at the gene ends were 1 base for V and 5 bases for J; bases not matched to a gene: 10. Germline lookup yields CDR1 LGHNA and CDR2 YNFKEQ. There are 17 residues in the CDR3.

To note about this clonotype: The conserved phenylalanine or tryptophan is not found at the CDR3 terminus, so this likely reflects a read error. The CDR3 reads CASTRGTLNTEAFL. CDR3 nucleotides: TGTGCCAGTACCAGGGGGACCCTGAACACTGAAGCTTTCCTT. J is TRBJ1-1 and V is TRBV19; 7 bases agree with TRBD1. With 7 bases clipped from V and 0 bases from J, the junction kept 5 bases outside the gene matches. This CDR3 comprises 14 residues. Germline V gene lookup returns CDR1 LNHDA and CDR2 SQIVND (reference sequence).

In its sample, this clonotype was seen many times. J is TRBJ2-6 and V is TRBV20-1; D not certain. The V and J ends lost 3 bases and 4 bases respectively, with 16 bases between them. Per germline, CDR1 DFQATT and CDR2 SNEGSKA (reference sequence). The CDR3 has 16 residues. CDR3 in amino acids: CSASDTLMGGANVLTF. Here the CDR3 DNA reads TGCAGTGCTAGTGACACTCTTATGGGAGGGGCCAACGTCCTGACTTTC.

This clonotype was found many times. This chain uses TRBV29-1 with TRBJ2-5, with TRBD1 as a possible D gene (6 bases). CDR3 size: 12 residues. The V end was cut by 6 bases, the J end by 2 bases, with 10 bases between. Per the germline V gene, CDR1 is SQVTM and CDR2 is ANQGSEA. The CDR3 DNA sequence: TGCAGCGTGAAGACAGGTCAAGAGACCCAGTACTTC. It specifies CSVKTGQETQYF.

The CDR3 protein is CASPTRVTEAFF. Written as DNA, the CDR3 is TGTGCCAGCCCTACCAGGGTCACTGAAGCTTTCTTT. The genes are TRBV5-4 and TRBJ1-1, with D possibly TRBD1 on 5 matching bases. This CDR3 has 12 amino acids. Trimming removed 7 bases from V and 4 bases from J, with 11 bases in between. Germline lookup yields CDR1 SGHNT and CDR2 YYREEE (reference sequence).

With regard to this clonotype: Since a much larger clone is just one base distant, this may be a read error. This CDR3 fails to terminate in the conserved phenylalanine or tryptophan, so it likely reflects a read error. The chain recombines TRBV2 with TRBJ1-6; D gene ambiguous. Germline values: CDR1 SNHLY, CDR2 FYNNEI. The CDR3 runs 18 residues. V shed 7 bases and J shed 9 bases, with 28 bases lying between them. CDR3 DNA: TGTGCCAGCATTGTTGAGGGCGCGATCCCCTATAGCACTTCACCCCTCCACCTT. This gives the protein CASIVEGAIPYSTSPLHL.

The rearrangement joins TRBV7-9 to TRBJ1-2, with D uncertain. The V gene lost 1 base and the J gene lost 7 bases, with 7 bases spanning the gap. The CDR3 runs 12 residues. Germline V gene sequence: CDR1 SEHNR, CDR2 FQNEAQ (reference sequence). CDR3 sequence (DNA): TGTGCCAGCAGCTTAGATGGGTTTGGCTACACCTTC. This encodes CASSLDGFGYTF.

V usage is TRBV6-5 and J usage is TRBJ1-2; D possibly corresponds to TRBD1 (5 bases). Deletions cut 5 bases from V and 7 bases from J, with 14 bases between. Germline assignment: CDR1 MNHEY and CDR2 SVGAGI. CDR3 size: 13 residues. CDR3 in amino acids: CASSPLGEGGYTF. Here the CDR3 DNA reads TGTGCCAGCAGTCCTTTGGGGGAAGGTGGCTACACCTTC.

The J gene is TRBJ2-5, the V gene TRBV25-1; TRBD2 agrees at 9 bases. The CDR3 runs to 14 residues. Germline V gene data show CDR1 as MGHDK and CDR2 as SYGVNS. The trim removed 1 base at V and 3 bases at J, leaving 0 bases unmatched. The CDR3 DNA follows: TGTGCCAGCAGTGAATTAGCGGGAGAAGAGACCCAGTACTTC. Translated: CASSELAGEETQYF.

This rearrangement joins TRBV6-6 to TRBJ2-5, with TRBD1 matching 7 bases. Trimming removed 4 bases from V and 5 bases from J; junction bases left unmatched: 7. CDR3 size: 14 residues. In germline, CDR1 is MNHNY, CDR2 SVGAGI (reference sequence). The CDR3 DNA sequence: TGTGCCAGCAGTTCACCAGGGGGAGATGAGACCCAGTACTTC. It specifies CASSSPGGDETQYF.

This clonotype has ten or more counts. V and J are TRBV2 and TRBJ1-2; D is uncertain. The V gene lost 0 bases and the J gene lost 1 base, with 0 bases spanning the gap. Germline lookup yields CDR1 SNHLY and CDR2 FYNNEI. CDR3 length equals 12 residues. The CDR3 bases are TGTGCCAGCAGTGAAGCTAACTATGGCTACACCTTC. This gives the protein CASSEANYGYTF.

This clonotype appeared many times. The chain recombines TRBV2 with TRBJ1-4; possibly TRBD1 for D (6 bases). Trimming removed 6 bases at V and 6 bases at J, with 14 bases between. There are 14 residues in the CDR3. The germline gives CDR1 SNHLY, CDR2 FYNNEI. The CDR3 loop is CASRTDRSDEKLFF. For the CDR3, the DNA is TGTGCCAGCAGGACGGACAGAAGTGATGAAAAACTGTTTTTT. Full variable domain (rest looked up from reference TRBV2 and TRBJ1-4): EPEVTQTPSHQVTQMGQEVILRCVPISNHLYFYWYRQILGQKVEFLVSFYNNEISEKSEIFDDQFSVERPDGSNFTLKIRSTKLEDSAMYFCASRTDRSDEKLFFGSGTQLSVL.

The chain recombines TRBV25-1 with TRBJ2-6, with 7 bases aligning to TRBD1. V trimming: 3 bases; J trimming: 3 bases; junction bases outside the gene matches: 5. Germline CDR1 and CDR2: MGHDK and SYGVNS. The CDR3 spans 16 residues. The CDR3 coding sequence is TGTGCCAGCAGTGATCAGGGGGTCGATGGGGCCAACGTCCTGACTTTC. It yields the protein CASSDQGVDGANVLTF.

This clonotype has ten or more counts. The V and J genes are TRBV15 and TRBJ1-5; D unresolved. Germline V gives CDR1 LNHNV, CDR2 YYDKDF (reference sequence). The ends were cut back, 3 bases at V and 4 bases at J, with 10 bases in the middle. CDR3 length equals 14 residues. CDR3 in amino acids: CATSRSDGNQPQHF. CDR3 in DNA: TGTGCCACCAGCAGGTCCGACGGTAATCAGCCCCAGCATTTT.

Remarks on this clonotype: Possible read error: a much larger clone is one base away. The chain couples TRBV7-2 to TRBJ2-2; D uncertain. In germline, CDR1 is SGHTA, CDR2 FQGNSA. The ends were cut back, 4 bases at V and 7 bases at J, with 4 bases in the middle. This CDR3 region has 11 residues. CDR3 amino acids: CASSSNGELFF. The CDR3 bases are TGTGCCAGCAGCTCGAACGGGGAGCTGTTTTTT.

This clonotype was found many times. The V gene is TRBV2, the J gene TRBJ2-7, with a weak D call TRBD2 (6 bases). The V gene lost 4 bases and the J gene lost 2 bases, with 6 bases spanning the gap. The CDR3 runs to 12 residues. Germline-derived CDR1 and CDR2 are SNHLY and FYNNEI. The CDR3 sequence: CASSAGAYEQYF. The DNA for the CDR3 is TGTGCCAGCAGTGCGGGAGCCTACGAGCAGTACTTC.

Here the CDR3 reads CASSRDSLAEAFF. CDR3 sequence (DNA): TGTGCCAGCAGCAGGGACAGTTTGGCGGAAGCTTTCTTT. The rearrangement uses TRBV6-5 and TRBJ1-1, with 7 bases matching TRBD1. This CDR3 contains 13 residues. V was clipped by 6 bases and J by 8 bases; unmatched bases: 9. CDR1 is MNHEY and CDR2 is SVGAGI in the germline V gene.